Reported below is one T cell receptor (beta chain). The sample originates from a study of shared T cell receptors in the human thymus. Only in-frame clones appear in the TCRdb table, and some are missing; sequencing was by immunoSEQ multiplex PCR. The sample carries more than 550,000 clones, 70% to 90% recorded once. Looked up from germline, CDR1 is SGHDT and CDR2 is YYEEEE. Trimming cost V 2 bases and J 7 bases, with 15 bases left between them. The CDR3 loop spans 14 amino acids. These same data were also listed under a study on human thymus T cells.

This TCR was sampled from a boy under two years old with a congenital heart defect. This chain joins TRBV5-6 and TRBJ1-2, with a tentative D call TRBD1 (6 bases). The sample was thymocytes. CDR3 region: CASSFGAGAGGYTF. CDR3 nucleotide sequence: TGTGCCAGCAGCTTCGGCGCAGGGGCGGGTGGCTACACCTTC.